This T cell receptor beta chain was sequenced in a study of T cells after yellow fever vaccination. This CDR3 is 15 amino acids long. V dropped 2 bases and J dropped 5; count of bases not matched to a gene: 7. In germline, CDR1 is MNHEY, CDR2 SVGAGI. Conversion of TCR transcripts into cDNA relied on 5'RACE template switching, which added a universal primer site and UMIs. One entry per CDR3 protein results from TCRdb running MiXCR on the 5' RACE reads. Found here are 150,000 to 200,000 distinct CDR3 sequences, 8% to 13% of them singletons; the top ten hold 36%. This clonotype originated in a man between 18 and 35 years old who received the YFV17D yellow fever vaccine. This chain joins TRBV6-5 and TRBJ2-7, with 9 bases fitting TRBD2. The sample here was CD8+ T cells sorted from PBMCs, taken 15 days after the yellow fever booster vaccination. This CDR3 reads CASSYAPAGGNEQYF. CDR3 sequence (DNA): TGTGCCAGCAGTTACGCGCCAGCGGGGGGAAACGAGCAGTACTTC.